The 22 T cell receptor beta chains below were found in one sample sequenced in a study of preoperative IRX-2 immunotherapy in early breast cancer. TCRdb's table, derived via immunoSEQ multiplex PCR, lists solely in-frame clones and lacks some. The sample includes some 22,000 clones, roughly 95% seen only once; the top ten take about a sixth. Regarding treatment: preoperative locoregional IRX-2 cytokine immunotherapy. Sequences were derived from tumor tissue, sampled after IRX-2 immunotherapy. These receptors came from a human donor with breast cancer.

This chain links TRBV9 with TRBJ2-7, with 8 nucleotides matching TRBD2. This CDR3 comprises 15 residues. After removal of 0 bases from V and 5 bases from J, the junction contained 7 bases not matched to a gene. Germline assignment: CDR1 SGDLS and CDR2 YYNGEE. The CDR3 region has the DNA TGTGCCAGCAGCGTAGAAGGCGGGGGGATCAACGAGCAGTACTTC. Translation gives CASSVEGGGINEQYF.

This clone was recorded only once. The chain carries TRBV30 and TRBJ1-6; the D is unclear. Between the trimmed V and J ends, which lost 5 bases and 4 bases, there was a span of 9 bases. Germline CDR1 is GTSNPN and CDR2 is SVGIG (reference sequence). The length of the CDR3 is 13 residues. DNA for the CDR3: TGTGCCTGGGGATGGGGATATAATTCACCCCTCCACTTT. It translates to CAWGWGYNSPLHF.

Here the CDR3 reads CASSPWAGGSDTQYF. The CDR3 DNA is TGCGCCAGCAGCCCCTGGGCGGGAGGGTCAGATACGCAGTATTTT. The chain is built from TRBV4-1 and TRBJ2-3; 9 bases agree with TRBD2. Germline CDR1 reads MGHRA; CDR2 reads YSYEKL. The CDR3 has 15 residues. The ends lost 4 bases at V and 4 bases at J; junction bases unmatched: 6.

The chain combines TRBV2 with TRBJ1-2; D not resolved. V lost 10 bases and J lost 0, with 12 bases in between. The CDR3 is 13 amino acids. Germline-derived CDR1 and CDR2 are SNHLY and FYNNEI. CDR3 sequence (DNA): TGTGCCACCGCGCCGGCCTCTAACTATGGCTACACCTTC. This encodes CATAPASNYGYTF.

The chain is built from TRBV7-3 and TRBJ1-2; the match to TRBD1 covers 8 bases. The CDR3 loop spans 13 amino acids. Trimming at V came to 3 bases and at J to 8 bases, leaving 5 bases not matched to a gene. Germline-derived CDR1 and CDR2 are SGHTA and FQGTGA. The CDR3 DNA sequence: TGTGCCAGCAGCTTCCGGACAGGGAGCGGCTACACCTTC. This sequence encodes CASSFRTGSGYTF. The full variable domain, in which reference TRBV7-3 and TRBJ1-2 provide the parts outside the CDR3, is GAGVSQTPSNKVTEKGKYVELRCDPISGHTALYWYRQSLGQGPEFLIYFQGTGAADDSGLPNDRFFAVRPEGSVSTLKIQRTERGDSAVYLCASSFRTGSGYTFGSGTRLTVV.

This clone was counted a single time. This chain joins TRBV6-1 and TRBJ2-4; D possibly matches TRBD1 or TRBD2 (5 bases each). The CDR3 is 15 residues long. Germline CDR1 reads MNHNS; CDR2 reads SASEGT. V dropped 5 bases and J dropped 5 bases, with 16 bases sitting between them. This chain's CDR3 is CASSQSGAGENIQYF. The DNA of the CDR3 is TGTGCCAGCAGTCAGTCCGGGGCCGGGGAAAACATTCAGTACTTC.

The rearrangement uses TRBV5-6 and TRBJ2-4; D perhaps matches TRBD2 (5 bases). The CDR3 runs 16 residues. Looked up from germline, CDR1 is SGHDT and CDR2 is YYEEEE. V shed 2 bases and J shed 7 bases, with 19 bases lying between them. This chain's CDR3 is CASSFLGEGIFNIQYF. In DNA, the CDR3 is TGTGCCAGCAGCTTCCTCGGGGAAGGGATATTCAACATTCAGTACTTC.

This clone was picked up one time. This sequence joins TRBV6-5 and TRBJ1-3; the D gene is possibly TRBD1 (5 bases). Looked up from germline, CDR1 is MNHEY and CDR2 is SVGAGI. This CDR3 is 15 amino acids long. V lost 5 bases to trimming and J lost 0 bases, with 11 bases between them. The CDR3: CASSNLDSSGNTIYF. The CDR3 DNA reads TGTGCCAGCAGTAACCTAGACAGCTCTGGAAACACCATATATTTT.

CDR3 bases: TGTGCCAGCAGCTTAGAGGCGGTGGCCACTGAAGCTTTCTTT. Amino acid sequence: CASSLEAVATEAFF. This rearrangement joins TRBV7-2 to TRBJ1-1; D unresolved. The CDR3 is 14 amino acids. The germline V and J ends were trimmed by 1 base and 4 bases, with 10 bases remaining between them. CDR1 is SGHTA, CDR2 FQGNSA, per germline.

The chain is built from TRBV2 and TRBJ2-2; 8 bases line up with TRBD1. Germline CDR1 is SNHLY and CDR2 is FYNNEI. Trimming at V came to 3 bases and at J to 6 bases, leaving 3 bases not matched to a gene. This CDR3 region has 14 residues. Here the CDR3 reads CASSETGVAGELFF. In DNA form, the CDR3 reads TGTGCCAGCAGTGAGACAGGGGTTGCCGGGGAGCTGTTTTTT.

J is TRBJ2-7 and V is TRBV13; D is unresolved. Per germline, CDR1 PRHDT and CDR2 FYEKMQ (reference sequence). V was cut by 2 bases and J by 1 base, with 6 bases left in between. The CDR3 extends over 13 amino acids. The CDR3 bases are TGTGCCAGCAGCTTACGGGTTTCCTACGAGCAGTACTTC. Protein: CASSLRVSYEQYF.

The chain links TRBV21-1 to TRBJ1-5; the D call in the table, TRBD1, was not verified against the DNA. TRBV21-1 is described as a pseudogene. The CDR3 is 15 residues long. The CDR3 DNA is TGTGCCAGCAGCAATCCAATTGGACACCGGCAGCCCCAGCATTTT. Translation gives CASSNPIGHRQPQHF.

This sequence joins TRBV5-1 and TRBJ2-7, with 8 bases lining up with TRBD2. Looked up from germline, CDR1 is SGHRS and CDR2 is YFSETQ. V lost 4 bases, J lost 4 bases, and 7 bases stayed unmatched. This CDR3 has 14 amino acids. The DNA for the CDR3 is TGCGCCAGCAGCCCTTATAGCGGGGCGTACGAGCAGTACTTC. The encoded protein is CASSPYSGAYEQYF.

This rearrangement joins TRBV6-9 to TRBJ1-1; D gene unclear. The CDR3 length is 14 residues. Trimming took 3 bases from V and 7 from J, leaving 15 bases between them. Germline CDR1 MNHGY, CDR2 SVAAGI. CDR3 amino acids: CASSYSSGRSEAFF. For the CDR3, the DNA is TGTGCCAGCAGTTACTCGAGCGGGAGGAGTGAAGCTTTCTTT.

The chain combines TRBV7-3 with TRBJ2-2; perhaps TRBD2 as D (6 bases). Trimming left V 5 bases short and J 1 base short, with 14 bases between. Germline lookup yields CDR1 SGHTA and CDR2 FQGTGA. The CDR3 covers 16 residues. Written as DNA, the CDR3 is TGTGCCAGCAGCCTCGAGCGGGCCCGGAACACCGGGGAGCTGTTTTTT. Its protein product is CASSLERARNTGELFF.

J is TRBJ2-2 and V is TRBV7-3; 9 bases match TRBD1. V lost 6 bases to trimming and J lost 6 bases; unmatched junction nucleotides: 5. The germline V gene encodes CDR1 SGHTA and CDR2 FQGTGA. This CDR3 spans 14 amino acids. This CDR3 is CASSNTGGAGELFF. The CDR3 region has the DNA TGTGCCAGCAGTAATACAGGGGGCGCCGGGGAGCTGTTTTTT.

V gene TRBV28 combines with J gene TRBJ2-3; 9 bases are shared with TRBD1. CDR1 is MDHEN and CDR2 is SYDVKM in the germline V gene. This CDR3 spans 15 amino acids. Germline trimming cut 2 bases from V and 4 bases from J; bases unmatched to any gene: 4. The CDR3 DNA sequence: TGTGCCAGCAGTTTAGGGACAGGGAGGTCAGATACGCAGTATTTT. As protein: CASSLGTGRSDTQYF. The full variable domain, in which reference TRBV28 and TRBJ2-3 provide the parts outside the CDR3, is DVKVTQSSRYLVKRTGEKVFLECVQDMDHENMFWYRQDPGLGLRLIYFSYDVKMKEKGDIPEGYSVSREKKERFSLILESASTNQTSMYLCASSLGTGRSDTQYFGPGTRLTVL.

V is TRBV5-5 and J is TRBJ2-7, with TRBD2 matching over 9 bases. Germline V gives CDR1 SGHKS, CDR2 YYEKEE (reference sequence). The CDR3 extends over 16 amino acids. Trimming cost V 0 bases and J 2 bases; bases outside gene matches: 6. CDR3 in DNA: TGTGCCAGCAGCTTGGGCCCTAGCGGGGTTACCTACGAGCAGTACTTC. Amino acid sequence: CASSLGPSGVTYEQYF.

V is TRBV18 and J is TRBJ1-3; D is unclear. Looked up from germline, CDR1 is KGHSH and CDR2 is LQKENI. This CDR3 region has 16 residues. V was cut by 0 bases and J by 4 bases, with 13 bases left in between. As DNA, the CDR3 is TGTGCCAGCTCACCACCGCGGGGTTTGTCGGGAAACACCATATATTTT. Its translation is CASSPPRGLSGNTIYF.

J is TRBJ2-1 and V is TRBV9; 9 nucleotides match TRBD2. Per the germline V gene, CDR1 is SGDLS and CDR2 is YYNGEE. The CDR3 has 16 amino acids. J was trimmed by 2 bases and V by 0 bases; bases with no gene match: 3. CDR3 protein: CASSVAGGGAYNEQFF. Here the CDR3 DNA reads TGTGCCAGCAGCGTAGCGGGCGGGGGGGCCTACAATGAGCAGTTCTTC.

The chain recombines TRBV28 with TRBJ1-4, with 9 bases aligning to TRBD1. There are 19 residues in the CDR3. The V segment lost 6 bases and the J segment 0 bases; nucleotides outside the gene matches: 14. CDR1 MDHEN and CDR2 SYDVKM come from the germline V gene. The CDR3 here is CASSPKPGQGYPTNEKLFF. CDR3 nucleotides: TGTGCCAGCAGCCCAAAACCGGGACAGGGATATCCAACTAATGAAAAACTGTTTTTT.

V gene TRBV7-9 combines with J gene TRBJ1-2, with D possibly TRBD1 on 6 matching bases. Trimming removed 5 bases from V and 2 bases from J, with 12 bases in between. The CDR3 extends over 14 amino acids. The V gene's germline CDR1 is SEHNR and CDR2 FQNEAQ (reference sequence). The CDR3 coding sequence is TGTGCCAGCAGCGCTTCCACAGGGAACTATGGCTACACCTTC. Its translation: CASSASTGNYGYTF.